This is a list of T cell receptor beta chains from one sample in a study of T cell repertoires and HLA-DP antigens. Profiled with immunoSEQ multiplex PCR; TCRdb holds only in-frame clones, not every one. The sample has tens of thousands of clones; about four fifths are singletons. What these receptors recognize is not known. Sequences were obtained from CD4+ T cells from PBMCs. Receptors were obtained from a man aged 60 to 75 in good health and CMV-seronegative. Each CDR3 is given with its conserved first and last residue. The D gene is left open where the match is weak. A clone size is listed for some rows: how often the clone was seen (once, few, many), or a class if it is expanded.

D | size | J | V | DNA | CDR3
TRBD1 | NA | TRBJ1-2 | TRBV29-1 | TGCAGCGGGGGGGACAGGTCTAACTATGGCTACACCTTC | CSGGDRSNYGYTF
NA | NA | TRBJ2-3 | TRBV15 | TGTGCCACCAGCCCTAGCAGCGGCTCAGATACGCAGTATTTT | CATSPSSGSDTQYF
NA | NA | TRBJ2-7 | TRBV7-2 | TGTGCCAGCAGCTCCTCTAACGTCGGCGAGCAGTACTTC | CASSSSNVGEQYF
NA | NA | TRBJ1-2 | TRBV6-5 | TGTGCCAGCAGTCTCAGGGACGGGGGCTACACCTTC | CASSLRDGGYTF
NA | few | TRBJ2-7 | TRBV13 | TGTGCCAGCACCAGGGTCAACGAGCAGTACTTC | CASTRVNEQYF
TRBD1 | NA | TRBJ2-3 | TRBV7-3 | TGTGCCAGCAGCCCAAGACAGGGCCGGGGATACACAGATACGCAGTATTTT | CASSPRQGRGYTDTQYF
NA | NA | TRBJ2-5 | TRBV29-1 | TGCAGCGCCACTCAGGGGGGACAAGAGACCCAGTACTTC | CSATQGGQETQYF
TRBD2 | NA | TRBJ2-1 | TRBV7-7 | TGTGCCAGCAGCAAGGGACTAGCGGGCGCCTACAATGAGCAGTTCTTC | CASSKGLAGAYNEQFF
TRBD1 | NA | TRBJ2-3 | TRBV14 | TGTGCCAGCAGCCAAGAGGCGACAGGGAATACGCAGTATTTT | CASSQEATGNTQYF
TRBD2 | NA | TRBJ2-2 | TRBV5-1 | TGCGCCAGCAGCTTCTTTAGCGGGAGGGCCAACACCGGGGAGCTGTTTTTT | CASSFFSGRANTGELFF
TRBD1 | medium-sized | TRBJ2-5 | TRBV2 | TGTGCCAGCAGCCGACAGGGGGCAGGAGAGACCCAGTACTTC | CASSRQGAGETQYF
TRBD2 | NA | TRBJ2-3 | TRBV5-1 | TGCGCCAGCATGTCACAGGGACTAGCGGGCACAGATACGCAGTATTTT | CASMSQGLAGTDTQYF
TRBD1 | NA | TRBJ1-6 | TRBV5-1 | TGCGCCAGCAGACTTACAGGGGGAAATTCACCCCTCCACTTT | CASRLTGGNSPLHF
TRBD1 | few | TRBJ2-5 | TRBV19 | TGTGCCAGTAGGACATTAGGACAGGGACCCGAAGAGACCCAGTACTTC | CASRTLGQGPEETQYF
TRBD2 | NA | TRBJ2-7 | TRBV5-6 | TGTGCCAGCAGGAGACAGGGTTCTCTAGCGGGGGGAAGAGACGAGCAGTACTTC | CASRRQGSLAGGRDEQYF
NA | NA | TRBJ1-4 | TRBV6-1 | TGTGCCAGCACGACAACTAATGAAAAACTGTTTTTT | CASTTTNEKLFF
TRBD1 | NA | TRBJ2-7 | TRBV30 | TGTGCCTGGACCTCCGGGACAGCCTACGAGCAGTACTTC | CAWTSGTAYEQYF
NA | NA | TRBJ1-1 | TRBV7-3 | TGTGCCAGCAGCAAGGGGCCCAACACTGAAGCTTTCTTT | CASSKGPNTEAFF